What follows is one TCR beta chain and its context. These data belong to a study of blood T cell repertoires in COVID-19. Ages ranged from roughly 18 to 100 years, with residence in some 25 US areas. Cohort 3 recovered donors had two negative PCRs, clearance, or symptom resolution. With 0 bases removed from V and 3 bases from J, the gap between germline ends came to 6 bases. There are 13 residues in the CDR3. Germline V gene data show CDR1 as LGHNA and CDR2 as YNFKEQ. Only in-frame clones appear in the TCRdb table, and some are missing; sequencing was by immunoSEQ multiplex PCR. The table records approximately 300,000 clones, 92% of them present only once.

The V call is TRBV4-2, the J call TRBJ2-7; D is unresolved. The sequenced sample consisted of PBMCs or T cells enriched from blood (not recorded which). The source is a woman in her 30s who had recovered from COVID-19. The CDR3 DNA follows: TGTGCCAGCAGCCAAGACAGTCTCTACGAGCAGTACTTC. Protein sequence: CASSQDSLYEQYF.